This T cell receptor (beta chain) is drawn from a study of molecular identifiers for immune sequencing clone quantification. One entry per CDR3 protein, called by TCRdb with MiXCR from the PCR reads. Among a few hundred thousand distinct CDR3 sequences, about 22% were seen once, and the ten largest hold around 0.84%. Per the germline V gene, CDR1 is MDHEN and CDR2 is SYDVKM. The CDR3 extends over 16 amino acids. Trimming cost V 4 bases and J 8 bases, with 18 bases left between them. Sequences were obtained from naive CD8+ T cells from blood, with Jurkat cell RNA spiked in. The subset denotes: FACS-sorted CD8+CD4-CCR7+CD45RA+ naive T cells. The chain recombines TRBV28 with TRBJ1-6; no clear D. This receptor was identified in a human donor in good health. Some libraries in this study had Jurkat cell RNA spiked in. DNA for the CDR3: TGTGCCAGCAGTTCCATCTCGACCCGGAGGGATTCACCCCTCCACTTT. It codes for CASSSISTRRDSPLHF. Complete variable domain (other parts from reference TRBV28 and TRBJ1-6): DVKVTQSSRYLVKRTGEKVFLECVQDMDHENMFWYRQDPGLGLRLIYFSYDVKMKEKGDIPEGYSVSREKKERFSLILESASTNQTSMYLCASSSISTRRDSPLHFGNGTRLTVT.